This entry describes one TCR beta chain. Its target is not known. Some clones are missing from TCRdb's copy, which holds only in-frame ones; the method was immunoSEQ multiplex PCR. The table lists more than 70,000 clones, 87% of them singletons. Time point denoted: after dendritic cell vaccination, including at tumor progression/relapse. This entry is derived from a study of glioma-infiltrating T cells after dendritic cell vaccination. Germline-derived CDR1 and CDR2 are SQVTM and ANQGSEA. The CDR3 totals 14 residues. Trimming pared 6 bases from V and 3 bases from J, leaving 18 bases between. Regarding the study as a whole: Only a small number of patients had complete blood and tumor samples.

This chain uses TRBV29-1 with TRBJ2-7, with D maybe TRBD1 (7 bases). Material: blood, obtained after dendritic cell vaccination. This TCR derives from a human donor with glioblastoma. The CDR3 loop reads CSVTRGTGVYEQYF. The CDR3 bases are TGCAGCGTGACTAGGGGAACAGGGGTCTACGAGCAGTACTTC.